This T cell receptor (beta chain) was observed in a study of OX40 agonist ivuxolimab in advanced cancers. About the research overall: Treatment received earlier with anti-PD-1, anti-PD-L1 or anti-CTLA-4 agents was allowed, and less than 45% had some.

Generated by immunoSEQ multiplex PCR, the TCRdb table keeps only in-frame clones and is missing some. Found here are roughly 70,000 clones, just over 85% of them singletons; the top ten hold 2% to 2.5%. CDR3 length equals 12 residues. Germline V gene sequence: CDR1 GTSNPN, CDR2 SVGIG (reference sequence). V dropped 5 bases and J dropped 6 bases, with 14 bases sitting between them. The sequence derives from an adult with an advanced solid tumor such as melanoma, head and neck, liver or kidney cancer. This chain uses TRBV30 with TRBJ2-7; D call uncertain. Material: CD4+ or CD8+ T cells sorted from blood, obtained in a trial of the OX40 agonist ivuxolimab. DNA of the CDR3: TGTGCCTGGGAGCCCACTCTAGGCGAGCAGTACTTC. Amino acids: CAWEPTLGEQYF. Full variable domain (remainder filled in from reference TRBV30 and TRBJ2-7): SQTIHQWPATLVQPVGSPLSLECTVEGTSNPNLYWYRQAAGRGLQLLFYSVGIGQISSEVPQNLSASRPQDRQFILSSKKLLLSDSGFYLCAWEPTLGEQYFGPGTRLTVT.